This TCR beta chain originates from a study of shared T cell receptors in the human thymus. TCRdb keeps only in-frame clones here, not all; method: immunoSEQ multiplex PCR. Of more than 550,000 clones listed, approximately 85% are singletons. These data were also filed under a second study, of human thymus T cells.

Sequencing was carried out using thymocytes. The clonotype was recovered from a girl under three years old with a congenital heart defect.

This CDR3 is CASSSPGQGAIYEQYF. CDR3 DNA sequence: TGTGCCAGCAGCTCCCCTGGACAGGGGGCGATCTACGAGCAGTACTTC. J is TRBJ2-7 and V is TRBV11-2; 11 bases map to TRBD1. The CDR3 runs 16 residues. CDR1 SGHAT and CDR2 FQNNGV come from the germline V gene. V shed 4 bases and J 3 bases; nucleotides not matched to a gene: 8.